The 10 T cell receptor beta chains below all came from one sample that was sequenced in a study of OX40 agonist ivuxolimab in advanced cancers. The table came from immunoSEQ multiplex PCR; TCRdb's copy has only in-frame clones and leaves some out. The data hold tens of thousands of clones, with 85% observed a single time. The sequencing here drew on CD4+ or CD8+ T cells sorted from blood, taken in a trial of the OX40 agonist ivuxolimab. These receptor sequences come from an adult with an advanced solid tumor such as melanoma, head and neck, liver or kidney cancer.

This clone showed up just once. The CDR3 sequence: CASSLGAGGGNTQYF. CDR3 coding DNA: TGTGCCAGCAGCTTAGGGGCGGGAGGGGGGAATACGCAGTATTTT. V is TRBV7-9 and J is TRBJ2-3, with TRBD2 identical over 9 bases. After removal of 1 base from V and 7 bases from J, the junction contained 6 bases not matched to a gene. This CDR3 comprises 15 residues. Germline V gene sequence: CDR1 SEHNR, CDR2 FQNEAQ (reference sequence).

V is TRBV7-2 and J is TRBJ1-3; TRBD1 matches at 8 bases. The CDR3 extends over 15 amino acids. The germline gives CDR1 SGHTA, CDR2 FQGNSA. Trimming took 2 bases from V and 4 from J; bases not matched to a gene: 4. Here the CDR3 DNA reads TGTGCCAGCAGCTTACAGGGGGCGTACGGAAACACCATATATTTT. It is translated as CASSLQGAYGNTIYF.

This chain joins TRBV5-1 and TRBJ2-1; TRBD2 matches 13 bases. V was pared by 0 bases and J by 5 bases, with 2 bases of the junction left unmatched. CDR1 and CDR2 (germline): SGHRS, YFSETQ. This CDR3 is built from 16 residues. CDR3 in amino acids: CASSLGLAGGHNEQFF. The CDR3, as DNA: TGCGCCAGCAGCTTGGGACTAGCGGGAGGCCACAATGAGCAGTTCTTC.

V usage is TRBV6-1 and J usage is TRBJ2-7, with 7 bases that match TRBD1. From germline, CDR1 is MNHNS and CDR2 SASEGT. The CDR3 sequence is 15 residues long. V lost 6 bases and J lost 0; bases outside the gene matches: 8. In DNA form, the CDR3 reads TGTGCCAGCAGGGACGCAGGGGGTAGCTCCTACGAGCAGTACTTC. It yields the protein CASRDAGGSSYEQYF.

Here the CDR3 DNA reads TGTGCCAGCAGGCTCAGGGAATACCTAGTAGCTTTCTTT. Amino acids: CASRLREYLVAFF. The chain uses TRBV6-5 and TRBJ1-1, with D possibly matching TRBD1 (5 bases). CDR1 MNHEY and CDR2 SVGAGI come from the germline V gene. CDR3 size: 13 residues. Trimming pared 6 bases from V and 10 bases from J, leaving 18 bases between.

This clone showed up just once. The V and J genes are TRBV9 and TRBJ1-3; no clear D gene. This CDR3 is built from 14 residues. Germline values: CDR1 SGDLS, CDR2 YYNGEE. V gave up 3 bases and J gave up 3 bases, with 10 bases separating them. The CDR3 DNA follows: TGTGCCAGCAGCGCTGGGGTTGATGGAAACACCATATATTTT. It is translated as CASSAGVDGNTIYF.

In its sample, this clone was seen once. V is TRBV6-6 and J is TRBJ2-1, with 8 bases aligning to TRBD1. Losses at the gene ends were 2 bases for V and 9 bases for J; bases not matched to a gene: 6. The germline gives CDR1 MNHNY, CDR2 SVGAGI (reference sequence). The CDR3 extends over 14 amino acids. The CDR3 DNA follows: TGTGCCAGCAGTTACGGTCAGGGGGCGGGTGAGCAGTTCTTC. Amino acid sequence: CASSYGQGAGEQFF.

The CDR3 protein is CASSRLRDTNRGNYGYTF. The CDR3 nucleotides read TGTGCCAGCAGCAGACTTCGGGACACCAATCGGGGTAACTATGGCTACACCTTC. This chain joins TRBV28 and TRBJ1-2, with D maybe TRBD1 (6 bases). The V gene's germline CDR1 is MDHEN and CDR2 SYDVKM. The V and J ends lost 6 bases and 1 base respectively, with 24 bases between them. There are 18 residues in the CDR3.

The chain recombines TRBV2 with TRBJ2-7; D not resolved. V lost 0 bases and J 1 base, leaving 7 bases between the germline ends. Germline loops: CDR1 SNHLY, CDR2 FYNNEI. The CDR3 is 14 residues long. The CDR3: CASSEALSSYEQYF. Here the CDR3 DNA reads TGTGCCAGCAGTGAAGCTTTGTCTTCCTACGAGCAGTACTTC.

The chain joins TRBV4-1 to TRBJ2-5; 12 nucleotides align to TRBD2. V lost 1 base, J lost 4 bases, and 4 bases stayed unmatched. Germline loops: CDR1 MGHRA, CDR2 YSYEKL. This CDR3 spans 16 amino acids. The CDR3 spells CASSQGPLAGGETQYF. The CDR3 coding sequence is TGCGCCAGCAGCCAAGGTCCACTAGCGGGAGGAGAGACCCAGTACTTC.